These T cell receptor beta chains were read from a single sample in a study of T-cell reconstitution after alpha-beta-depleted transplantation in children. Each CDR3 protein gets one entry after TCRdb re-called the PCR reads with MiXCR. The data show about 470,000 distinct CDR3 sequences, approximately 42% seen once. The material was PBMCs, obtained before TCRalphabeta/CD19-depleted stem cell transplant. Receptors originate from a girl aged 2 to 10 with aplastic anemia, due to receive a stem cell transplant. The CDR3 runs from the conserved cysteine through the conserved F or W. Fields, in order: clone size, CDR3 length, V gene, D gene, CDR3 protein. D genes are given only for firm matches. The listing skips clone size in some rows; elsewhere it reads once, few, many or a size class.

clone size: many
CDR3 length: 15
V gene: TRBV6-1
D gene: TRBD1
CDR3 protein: CASSLQTGGNTEAFF

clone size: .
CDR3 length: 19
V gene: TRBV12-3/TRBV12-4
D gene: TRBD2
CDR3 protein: CASSSTPGLAGAAYNEQFF

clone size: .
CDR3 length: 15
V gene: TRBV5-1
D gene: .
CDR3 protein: CASSLGTVRTETQYF

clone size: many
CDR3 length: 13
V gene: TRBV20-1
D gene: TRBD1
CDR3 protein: CSSRGSSYNEQFF

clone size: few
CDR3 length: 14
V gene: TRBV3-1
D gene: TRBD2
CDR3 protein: CASSQDPGLAAQYF

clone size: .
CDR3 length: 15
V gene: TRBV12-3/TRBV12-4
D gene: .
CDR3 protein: CASRGTGAGKNIQYF

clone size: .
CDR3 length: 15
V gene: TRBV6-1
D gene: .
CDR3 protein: CATGGVFGSLYGYTF

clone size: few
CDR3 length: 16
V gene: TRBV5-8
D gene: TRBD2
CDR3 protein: CASSSGLAWNTGELFF

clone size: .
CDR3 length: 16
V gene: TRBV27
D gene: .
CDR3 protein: CASSLWAASSTDTQYF

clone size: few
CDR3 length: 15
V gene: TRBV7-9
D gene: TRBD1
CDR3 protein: CASSPEETGIYEQYF

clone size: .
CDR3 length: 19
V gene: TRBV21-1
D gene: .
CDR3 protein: CASSNGDEASGKDQETQYF

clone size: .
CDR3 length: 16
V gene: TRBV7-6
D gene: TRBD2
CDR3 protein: CASSPRLAGTDYEQYF

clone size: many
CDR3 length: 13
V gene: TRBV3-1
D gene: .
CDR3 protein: CASSQPENYGYTF

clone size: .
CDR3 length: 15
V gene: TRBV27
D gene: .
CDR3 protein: CASSFGGQSGETQYF

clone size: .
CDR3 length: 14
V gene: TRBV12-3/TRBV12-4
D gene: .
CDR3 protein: CASSTGVGRYEQYF

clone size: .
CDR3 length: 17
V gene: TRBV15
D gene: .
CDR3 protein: CATSRPTDRDFYNEQFF